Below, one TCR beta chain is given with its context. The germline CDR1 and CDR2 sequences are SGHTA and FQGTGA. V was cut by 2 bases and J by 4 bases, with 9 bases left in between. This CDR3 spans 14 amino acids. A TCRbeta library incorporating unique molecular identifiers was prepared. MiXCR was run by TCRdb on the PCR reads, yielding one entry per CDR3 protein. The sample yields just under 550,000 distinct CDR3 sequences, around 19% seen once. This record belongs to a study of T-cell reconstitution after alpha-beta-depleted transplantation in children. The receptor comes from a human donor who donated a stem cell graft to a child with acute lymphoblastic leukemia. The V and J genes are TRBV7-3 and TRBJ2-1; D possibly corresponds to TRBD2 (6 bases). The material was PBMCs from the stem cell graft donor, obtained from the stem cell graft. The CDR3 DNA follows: TGTGCCAGCAGCTTAGGGGACTTATACAATGAGCAGTTCTTC. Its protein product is CASSLGDLYNEQFF.